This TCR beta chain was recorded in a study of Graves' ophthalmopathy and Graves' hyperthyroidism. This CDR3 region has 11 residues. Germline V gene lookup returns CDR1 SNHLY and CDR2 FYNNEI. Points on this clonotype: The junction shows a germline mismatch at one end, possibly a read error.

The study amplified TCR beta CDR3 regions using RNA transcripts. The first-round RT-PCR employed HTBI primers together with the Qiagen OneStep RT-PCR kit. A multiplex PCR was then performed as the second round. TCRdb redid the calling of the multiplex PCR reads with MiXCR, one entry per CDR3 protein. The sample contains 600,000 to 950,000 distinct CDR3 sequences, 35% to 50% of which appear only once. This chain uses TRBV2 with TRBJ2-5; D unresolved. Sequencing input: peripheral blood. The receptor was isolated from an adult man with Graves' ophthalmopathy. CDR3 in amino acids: CTSRVGETQYF. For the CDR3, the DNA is TGTACCAGCAGAGTGGGCGAGACCCAGTACTTC.